The 13 T cell receptor beta chains presented below share a single source sample, sequenced in a study of early T cells in non-severe SARS-CoV-2 infection. Each CDR3 protein gets one entry after TCRdb re-called the 5' RACE reads with MiXCR. The profile covers some 54,000 distinct CDR3 sequences, with under 10% appearing a single time and 8.6% taken by the ten largest. The sample comprised whole blood. The receptors stem from an adult who was a healthcare worker with PCR-confirmed SARS-CoV-2 infection or an uninfected control (not recorded which).

This clonotype was seen more than once but under ten times. The rearrangement uses TRBV15 and TRBJ1-1; TRBD1 matches 12 bases. CDR1 and CDR2 (germline): LNHNV, YYDKDF (reference sequence). V trimming: 4 bases; J trimming: 1 base; junction bases outside the gene matches: 10. The length of the CDR3 is 18 residues. The CDR3, as DNA: TGTGCCACCAGCATTCCCGGGACAGGGGGCCCTTGGAACACTGAAGCTTTCTTT. Its protein is CATSIPGTGGPWNTEAFF.

This clonotype was counted only a few times. This chain links TRBV19 with TRBJ1-5, with D perhaps TRBD1 (6 bases). V dropped 4 bases and J dropped 1 base, with 17 bases sitting between them. In germline, CDR1 is LNHDA, CDR2 SQIVND (reference sequence). This CDR3 region has 17 residues. CDR3 amino acids: CASSTPLSTGSNQPQHF. The CDR3 region has the DNA TGTGCCAGTAGTACCCCTTTGTCGACAGGAAGCAATCAGCCCCAGCATTTT.

Ten or more counts support this clonotype. V usage is TRBV5-1 and J usage is TRBJ1-1; D ambiguous. Germline V gene lookup returns CDR1 SGHRS and CDR2 YFSETQ. The CDR3 is made up of 14 amino acids. V dropped 3 bases and J dropped 3 bases, with 12 bases sitting between them. CDR3 amino acids: CASSSPPLYTEAFF. CDR3 in DNA: TGCGCCAGCAGCTCCCCGCCGTTGTACACTGAAGCTTTCTTT. Full variable domain (missing parts from reference TRBV5-1 and TRBJ1-1): KAGVTQTPRYLIKTRGQQVTLSCSPISGHRSVSWYQQTPGQGLQFLFEYFSETQRNKGNFPGRFSGRQFSNSRSEMNVSTLELGDSALYLCASSSPPLYTEAFFGQGTRLTVV.

This clonotype has only a few counts. The chain links TRBV29-1 to TRBJ2-7; 10 bases match TRBD2. Germline values: CDR1 SQVTM, CDR2 ANQGSEA. This CDR3 comprises 13 residues. V was clipped by 5 bases and J by 3 bases; unmatched bases: 4. The CDR3 loop reads CSVLAGVGYEQYF. CDR3 coding DNA: TGCAGCGTTCTAGCGGGAGTGGGCTACGAGCAGTACTTC.

This clonotype was seen at least ten times. The chain employs TRBV7-2 and TRBJ2-5, with D possibly called TRBD1 or TRBD2 (5 bases each). CDR3 length: 15 residues. The V gene lost 8 bases and the J gene lost 5 bases, with 21 bases spanning the gap. Germline-derived CDR1 and CDR2 are SGHTA and FQGNSA. As DNA, the CDR3 is TGTGCCAGCGCGTACCTCGGGGCAACCGGGGAGACCCAGTACTTC. It is translated as CASAYLGATGETQYF.

The sample holds many counts of this clonotype. This sequence joins TRBV6-5 and TRBJ2-2; 13 nucleotides align to TRBD2. This CDR3 has 16 amino acids. The V segment lost 2 bases and the J segment 7 bases; nucleotides outside the gene matches: 4. Germline V gives CDR1 MNHEY, CDR2 SVGAGI. In DNA, the CDR3 is TGTGCCAGCAGTTACGGACTAGCGGGAGTGAACGGGGAGCTGTTTTTT. Its translation is CASSYGLAGVNGELFF.

This clonotype has a count of ten or more. The V call is TRBV20-1, the J call TRBJ2-3; D possibly matches TRBD1 or TRBD2 (5 bases each). Germline CDR1 DFQATT, CDR2 SNEGSKA (reference sequence). Trimming took 5 bases from V and 4 from J, leaving 19 bases between them. The length of the CDR3 is 15 residues. CDR3 nucleotides: TGCAGTGCTCAGTCACTGAGGGGAGAACCAGATACGCAGTATTTT. Its protein is CSAQSLRGEPDTQYF.

The chain has TRBV5-6 and TRBJ2-5; tentatively, D is TRBD2 (6 bases). Trimming stripped 4 bases from V and 2 bases from J, with 15 bases between. The CDR3 loop spans 15 amino acids. Germline assignment: CDR1 SGHDT and CDR2 YYEEEE. The CDR3 is CASSRGRSAQETQYF. CDR3 in DNA: TGTGCCAGCAGCCGGGGGAGGTCAGCTCAAGAGACCCAGTACTTC.

Details on this clonotype: This may be a read error: a much more frequent sequence differs by one nucleotide. This chain uses TRBV7-2 with TRBJ2-7; TRBD2 agrees at 14 bases. The CDR3 extends over 16 amino acids. Germline CDR1 reads SGHTA; CDR2 reads FQGNSA. The CDR3 sequence: CVSSPRLAGGRYEQYF. For the CDR3, the DNA is TGTGTCAGCAGCCCCAGACTAGCGGGAGGGAGGTACGAGCAGTACTTC.

This clonotype was detected many times. The chain uses TRBV20-1 and TRBJ1-2; 9 bases fit TRBD1. This CDR3 spans 15 amino acids. From germline, CDR1 is DFQATT and CDR2 SNEGSKA (reference sequence). V shed 3 bases and J 4 bases; nucleotides not matched to a gene: 9. This CDR3 is CSARTGGDQGYGYTF. In DNA, the CDR3 is TGCAGTGCTAGGACAGGGGGGGACCAGGGCTATGGCTACACCTTC.

This clonotype was observed many times. The chain carries TRBV5-4 and TRBJ1-2, with TRBD1 as a possible D gene (6 bases). The CDR3 loop spans 14 amino acids. Germline V lookup: CDR1 SGHNT, CDR2 YYREEE (reference sequence). The V end was cut by 0 bases, the J end by 5 bases, with 11 bases between. The CDR3 DNA reads TGTGCCAGCAGCTTGGCCACAGGGCTTTATGGCTACACCTTC. Translated, it gives CASSLATGLYGYTF.

The table lists this clonotype with many counts. The chain employs TRBV29-1 and TRBJ2-3, with 7 bases fitting TRBD2. Trimming cost V 4 bases and J 4 bases; bases outside gene matches: 8. The CDR3 totals 14 residues. Germline CDR1 is SQVTM and CDR2 is ANQGSEA. The CDR3 DNA reads as TGCAGCGTTGCGCTGGCGGGAGACGCAGATACGCAGTATTTT. This codes for CSVALAGDADTQYF.

This clonotype was seen at least ten times. V gene TRBV18 combines with J gene TRBJ1-1; D ambiguous. Trimming left V 6 bases short and J 1 base short, with 9 bases between. Germline CDR1 KGHSH, CDR2 LQKENI. The CDR3 is 13 residues long. The CDR3 DNA reads as TGTGCCAGCTCCTCTGGGCCGAACACTGAAGCTTTCTTT. The encoded protein is CASSSGPNTEAFF.